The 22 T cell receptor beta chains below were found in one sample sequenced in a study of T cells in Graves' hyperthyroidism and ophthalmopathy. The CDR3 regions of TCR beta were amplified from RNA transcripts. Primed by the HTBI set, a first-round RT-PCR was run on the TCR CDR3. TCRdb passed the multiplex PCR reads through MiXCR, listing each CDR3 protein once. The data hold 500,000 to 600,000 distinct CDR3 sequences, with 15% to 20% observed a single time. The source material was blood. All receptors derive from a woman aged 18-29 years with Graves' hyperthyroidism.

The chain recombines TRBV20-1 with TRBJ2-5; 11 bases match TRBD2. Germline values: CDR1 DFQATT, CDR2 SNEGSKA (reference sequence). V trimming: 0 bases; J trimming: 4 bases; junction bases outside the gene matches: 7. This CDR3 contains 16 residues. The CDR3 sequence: CSARDAGSGGAETQYF. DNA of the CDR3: TGCAGTGCTAGAGATGCGGGTAGCGGGGGGGCAGAGACCCAGTACTTC.

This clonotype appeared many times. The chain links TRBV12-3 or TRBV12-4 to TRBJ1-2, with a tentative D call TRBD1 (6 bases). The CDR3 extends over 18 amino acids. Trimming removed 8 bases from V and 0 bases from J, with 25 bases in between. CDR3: CASVLWGARKPPNYGYTF. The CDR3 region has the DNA TGTGCCAGCGTCCTTTGGGGGGCGCGGAAACCACCTAACTATGGCTACACCTTC.

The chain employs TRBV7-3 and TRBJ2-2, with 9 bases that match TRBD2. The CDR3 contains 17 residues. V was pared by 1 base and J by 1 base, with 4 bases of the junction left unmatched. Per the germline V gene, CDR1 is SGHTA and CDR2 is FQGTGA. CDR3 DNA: TGTGCCAGCAGCTTAAGGTCTAGCGGGGTGAACACCGGGGAGCTGTTTTTT. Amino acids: CASSLRSSGVNTGELFF.

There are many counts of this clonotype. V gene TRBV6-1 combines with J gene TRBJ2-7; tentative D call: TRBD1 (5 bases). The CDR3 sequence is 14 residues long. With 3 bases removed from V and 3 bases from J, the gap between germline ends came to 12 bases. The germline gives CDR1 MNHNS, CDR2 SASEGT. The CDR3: CASSDEDSYYEQYF. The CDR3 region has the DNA TGTGCCAGCAGTGATGAAGACAGTTACTACGAGCAGTACTTC.

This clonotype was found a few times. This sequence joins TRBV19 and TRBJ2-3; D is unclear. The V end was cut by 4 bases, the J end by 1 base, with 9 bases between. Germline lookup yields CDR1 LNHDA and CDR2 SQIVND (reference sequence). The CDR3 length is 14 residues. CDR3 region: CASSRPSGTDTQYF. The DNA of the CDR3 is TGTGCCAGTAGTAGGCCATCCGGCACAGATACGCAGTATTTT.

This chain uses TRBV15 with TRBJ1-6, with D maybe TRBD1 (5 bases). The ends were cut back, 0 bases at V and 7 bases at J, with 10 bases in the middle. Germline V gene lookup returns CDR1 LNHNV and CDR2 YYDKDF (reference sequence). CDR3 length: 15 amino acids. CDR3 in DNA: TGTGCCACCAGCAGAGAGGGGTCAGGGAATTCACCCCTCCACTTT. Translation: CATSREGSGNSPLHF.

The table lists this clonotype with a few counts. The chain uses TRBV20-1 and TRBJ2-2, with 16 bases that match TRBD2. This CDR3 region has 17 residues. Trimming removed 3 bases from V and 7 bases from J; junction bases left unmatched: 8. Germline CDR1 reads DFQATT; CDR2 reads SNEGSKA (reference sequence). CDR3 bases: TGCAGTGCTAGGGAGGGGACTAGCGGGGGGGCTTACGGGGAGCTGTTTTTT. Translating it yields CSAREGTSGGAYGELFF.

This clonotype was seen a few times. In DNA, the CDR3 is TGTGCCAGCTCACCTCAAGGGCTCCCAGGGTACGAGCAGTACTTC. This codes for CASSPQGLPGYEQYF. This chain links TRBV18 with TRBJ2-7, with D possibly TRBD1 on 5 matching bases. The CDR3 is made up of 15 amino acids. Trimming shortened V by 3 bases and J by 4 bases, and 16 bases separated the two germline ends. CDR1 is KGHSH, CDR2 LQKENI, per germline.

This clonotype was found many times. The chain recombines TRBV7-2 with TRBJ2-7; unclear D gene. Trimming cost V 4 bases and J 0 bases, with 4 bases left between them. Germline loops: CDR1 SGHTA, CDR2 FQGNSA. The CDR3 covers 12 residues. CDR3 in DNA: TGTGCCAGCAGCTCTAGCTCCTACGAGCAGTACTTC. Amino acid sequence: CASSSSSYEQYF.

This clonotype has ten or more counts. The CDR3 region is CASSLWGDTQYF. The CDR3 region has the DNA TGTGCCAGCAGTTTATGGGGGGATACGCAGTATTTT. The chain uses TRBV28 and TRBJ2-3; D not resolved. The CDR3 has 12 residues. Germline V gene data show CDR1 as MDHEN and CDR2 as SYDVKM. V gave up 0 bases and J gave up 6 bases, with 4 bases separating them.

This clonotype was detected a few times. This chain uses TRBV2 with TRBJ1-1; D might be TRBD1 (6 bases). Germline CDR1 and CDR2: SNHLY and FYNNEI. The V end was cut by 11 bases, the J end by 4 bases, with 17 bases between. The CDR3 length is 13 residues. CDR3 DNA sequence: TGTGCCCTGGGGGGCAGCGGGGGCACTGAAGCTTTCTTT. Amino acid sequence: CALGGSGGTEAFF.

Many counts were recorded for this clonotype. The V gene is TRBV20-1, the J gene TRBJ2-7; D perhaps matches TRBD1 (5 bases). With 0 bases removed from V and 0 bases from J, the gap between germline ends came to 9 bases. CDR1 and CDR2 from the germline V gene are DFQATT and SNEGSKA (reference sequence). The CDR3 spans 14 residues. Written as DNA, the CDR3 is TGCAGTGCTAGAGATCAGGGCTACTCCTACGAGCAGTACTTC. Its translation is CSARDQGYSYEQYF.

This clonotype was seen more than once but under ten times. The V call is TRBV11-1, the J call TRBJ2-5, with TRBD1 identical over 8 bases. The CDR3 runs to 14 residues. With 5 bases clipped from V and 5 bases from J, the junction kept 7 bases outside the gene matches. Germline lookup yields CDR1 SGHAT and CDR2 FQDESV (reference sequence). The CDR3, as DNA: TGTGCCAGCAGCCCCTACAGGGGGATTGAGACCCAGTACTTC. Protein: CASSPYRGIETQYF.

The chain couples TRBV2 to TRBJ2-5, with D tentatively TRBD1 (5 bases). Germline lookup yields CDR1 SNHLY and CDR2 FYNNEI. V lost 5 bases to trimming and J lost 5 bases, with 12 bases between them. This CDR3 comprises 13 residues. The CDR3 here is CASSTEQAETQYF. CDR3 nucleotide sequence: TGTGCCAGCAGTACGGAACAGGCCGAGACCCAGTACTTC.

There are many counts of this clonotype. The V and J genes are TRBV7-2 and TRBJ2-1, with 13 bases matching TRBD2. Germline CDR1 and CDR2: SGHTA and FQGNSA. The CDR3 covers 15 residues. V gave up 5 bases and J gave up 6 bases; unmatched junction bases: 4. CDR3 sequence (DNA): TGTGCCAGCAGCCCGACTAGCGGGGGGACCAATGAGCAGTTCTTC. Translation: CASSPTSGGTNEQFF. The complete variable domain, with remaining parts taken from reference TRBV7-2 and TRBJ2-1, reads GAGVSQSPSNKVTEKGKDVELRCDPISGHTALYWYRQSLGQGLEFLIYFQGNSAPDKSGLPSDRFSAERTGGSVSTLTIQRTQQEDSAVYLCASSPTSGGTNEQFFGPGTRLTVL.

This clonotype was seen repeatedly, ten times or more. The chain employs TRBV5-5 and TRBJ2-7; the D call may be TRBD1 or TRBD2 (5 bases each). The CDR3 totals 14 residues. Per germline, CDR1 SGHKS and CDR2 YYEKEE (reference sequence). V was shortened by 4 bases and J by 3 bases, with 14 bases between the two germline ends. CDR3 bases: TGTGCCAGCAGCAGACCAGGGACGGGCTACGAGCAGTACTTC. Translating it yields CASSRPGTGYEQYF.

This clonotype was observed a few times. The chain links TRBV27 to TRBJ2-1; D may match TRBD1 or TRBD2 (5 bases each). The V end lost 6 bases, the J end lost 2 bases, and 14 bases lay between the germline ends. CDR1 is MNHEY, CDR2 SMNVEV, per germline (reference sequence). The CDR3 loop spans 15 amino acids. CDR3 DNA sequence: TGTGCCAGCAGCTGGGGACGCCGCGCCTACAATGAGCAGTTCTTC. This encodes CASSWGRRAYNEQFF.

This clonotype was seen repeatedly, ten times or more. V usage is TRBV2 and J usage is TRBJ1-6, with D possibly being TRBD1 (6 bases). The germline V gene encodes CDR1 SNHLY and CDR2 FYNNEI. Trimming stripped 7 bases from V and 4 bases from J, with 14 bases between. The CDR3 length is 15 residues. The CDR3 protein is CASNPTGQYNSPLHF. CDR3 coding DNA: TGTGCCAGCAATCCGACAGGACAATATAATTCACCCCTCCACTTT.

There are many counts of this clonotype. CDR3 residues: CASSLDSYQETQYF. In nucleotides, the CDR3 is TGTGCCAGCAGCTTAGACTCGTACCAAGAGACCCAGTACTTC. The chain carries TRBV7-2 and TRBJ2-5; D uncertain. CDR3 length: 14 amino acids. CDR1 SGHTA and CDR2 FQGNSA come from the germline V gene. Deletions cut 1 base from V and 0 bases from J, with 6 bases between.

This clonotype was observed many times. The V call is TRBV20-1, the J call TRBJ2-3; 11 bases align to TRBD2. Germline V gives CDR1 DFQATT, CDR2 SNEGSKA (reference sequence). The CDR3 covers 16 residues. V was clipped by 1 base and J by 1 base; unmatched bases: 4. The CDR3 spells CSARGLAGGGTDTQYF. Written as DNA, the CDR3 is TGCAGTGCTAGAGGGCTAGCGGGAGGTGGCACAGATACGCAGTATTTT.

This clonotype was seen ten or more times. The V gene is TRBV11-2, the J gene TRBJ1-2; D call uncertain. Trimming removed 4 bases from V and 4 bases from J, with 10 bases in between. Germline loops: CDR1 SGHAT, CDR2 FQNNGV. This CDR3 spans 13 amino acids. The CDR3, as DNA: TGTGCCAGCAGCTACGACGGACCCTATGGCTACACCTTC. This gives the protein CASSYDGPYGYTF.

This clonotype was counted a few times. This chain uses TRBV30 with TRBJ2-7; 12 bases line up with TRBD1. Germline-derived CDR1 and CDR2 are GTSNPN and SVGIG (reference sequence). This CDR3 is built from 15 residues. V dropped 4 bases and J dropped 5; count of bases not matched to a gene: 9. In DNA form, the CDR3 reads TGTGCCTGGATGGTGGGGACAGGGGGCAAAAACGAGCAGTACTTC. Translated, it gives CAWMVGTGGKNEQYF. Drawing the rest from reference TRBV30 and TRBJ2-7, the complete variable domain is SQTIHQWPATLVQPVGSPLSLECTVEGTSNPNLYWYRQAAGRGLQLLFYSVGIGQISSEVPQNLSASRPQDRQFILSSKKLLLSDSGFYLCAWMVGTGGKNEQYFGPGTRLTVT.